This entry is about one T cell receptor (beta chain). A far more abundant clone sits one base away, making this likely a read error. The data are from a study of low-dose radiotherapy and immunotherapy resistance in tumors. Time point reported: before trial treatment. The treatment that donors received included nivolumab, ipilimumab, aspirin, low-dose cyclophosphamide and low-dose radiotherapy. Gene-specific TRAV and TRBV primers were used for first-strand cDNA, covering alpha and beta chains. The TCRs were subjected to amplification over approximately 18 PCR cycles employing a constant-region primer in conjunction with a V-primer adapter. One entry per CDR3 protein, called by TCRdb with MiXCR from the reads. The data hold 64,000 or so distinct CDR3 sequences, with less than 35% observed a single time. The CDR3 is 14 residues long. The germline gives CDR1 PRHDT, CDR2 FYEKMQ (reference sequence).

The J gene is TRBJ2-2, the V gene TRBV13; unclear D gene. The sequence was obtained from a female donor with ovarian cancer. The sample in question was PBMCs, obtained before treatment. The CDR3 loop is CANSLSADAGELFF. The DNA for the CDR3 is TGTGCCAACAGCTTATCGGCAGACGCCGGGGAGCTGTTTTTT.